The 15 T cell receptor beta chains below were found in one sample sequenced in a study of cytomegalovirus exposure and HLA in healthy donors. It was with 60 Vbeta and 13 Jbeta primers that the PCR ran. Profiled with immunoSEQ multiplex PCR; TCRdb holds only in-frame clones, not every one. The data show roughly 150,000 clones, 65% to 90% seen once. The sequenced sample was PBMCs. Source of these receptors: a male donor in good health and CMV-seronegative.

The gene calls are TRBV5-8 and TRBJ1-5; TRBD1 might be the D (6 bases). Germline V gene lookup returns CDR1 SGHTS and CDR2 YDEGEE. V was cut by 2 bases and J by 4 bases, with 13 bases left in between. CDR3 length equals 15 residues. The DNA of the CDR3 is TGTGCCAGCAGCTTAACTGACAGGCGGAATCAGCCCCAGCATTTT. It specifies CASSLTDRRNQPQHF. The whole variable domain, remainder taken from reference TRBV5-8 and TRBJ1-5, is EAGVTQSPTHLIKTRGQQATLRCSPISGHTSVYWYQQALGLGLQFLLWYDEGEERNRGNFPPRFSGRQFPNYSSELNVNALELEDSALYLCASSLTDRRNQPQHFGDGTRLSIL.

This clone was recorded only once. CDR3 DNA sequence: TGTGCCATCGGCTGGACTAGCGGGGCAGGTGAGCAGTTCTTC. Translation gives CAIGWTSGAGEQFF. The chain joins TRBV10-3 to TRBJ2-1; TRBD2 matches at 12 bases. The CDR3 is 14 amino acids. Germline V gene data show CDR1 as ENHRY and CDR2 as SYGVKD. The V segment lost 8 bases and the J segment 9 bases; nucleotides outside the gene matches: 8.

This clone has just one count. The gene calls are TRBV5-4 and TRBJ2-3, with D tentatively TRBD2 (5 bases). The CDR3 spans 15 residues. Trimming took 1 base from V and 0 from J, leaving 9 bases between them. Germline CDR1 reads SGHNT; CDR2 reads YYREEE (reference sequence). CDR3: CASSLKAGSTDTQYF. CDR3 sequence (DNA): TGTGCCAGCAGCTTGAAGGCGGGCAGCACAGATACGCAGTATTTT.

V is TRBV6-5 and J is TRBJ2-3; 10 nucleotides match TRBD2. V dropped 8 bases and J dropped 4; count of bases not matched to a gene: 9. The CDR3 is 15 residues long. The germline CDR1 and CDR2 sequences are MNHEY and SVGAGI. The CDR3 nucleotides are TGTGCCAGCCGACTAGCGGGCGGTCCGTCAGATACGCAGTATTTT. Protein product: CASRLAGGPSDTQYF.

The rearrangement links TRBV23-1 to TRBJ2-2; no clear D gene. TRBV23-1 is annotated as an ORF whose role is uncertain. The CDR3 loop spans 17 amino acids. Trimming left V 0 bases short and J 2 bases short, with 13 bases between. This chain's CDR3 is CASSQSTSGSNTGELFF. CDR3 nucleotide sequence: TGCGCCAGCAGTCAATCCACGTCAGGCTCTAACACCGGGGAGCTGTTTTTT.

The rearrangement joins TRBV7-9 to TRBJ1-1; TRBD1 matches 10 bases. From germline, CDR1 is SEHNR and CDR2 FQNEAQ (reference sequence). The CDR3 spans 15 residues. The V segment lost 5 bases and the J segment 6 bases; nucleotides outside the gene matches: 9. CDR3 nucleotides: TGTGCCAGCAGCATTGACAGGGGGCGTGGCGCTGAAGCTTTCTTT. Its protein is CASSIDRGRGAEAFF.

This clone showed up just once. The rearrangement joins TRBV27 to TRBJ2-5; a possible D gene is TRBD1 (5 bases). CDR1 is MNHEY and CDR2 is SMNVEV in the germline V gene (reference sequence). There are 11 residues in the CDR3. The ends were cut back, 4 bases at V and 5 bases at J, with 5 bases in the middle. The CDR3 nucleotides read TGTGCCAGCAGTTACAGGGAGACCCAGTACTTC. This codes for CASSYRETQYF.

V and J are TRBV5-1 and TRBJ1-4; TRBD1 aligns across 10 bases. From germline, CDR1 is SGHRS and CDR2 YFSETQ. The CDR3 totals 14 residues. With V trimmed by 3 bases and J by 5 bases, 1 base remained unmatched. The CDR3 DNA sequence: TGCGCCAGCAGCTCGACAGGGGGCAATGAAAAACTGTTTTTT. Translated, it gives CASSSTGGNEKLFF.

The CDR3 here is CASSLEGQLEGETQYF. The CDR3, as DNA: TGCGCCAGCAGCTTGGAGGGACAGCTGGAGGGAGAGACCCAGTACTTC. V is TRBV5-1 and J is TRBJ2-5; D perhaps matches TRBD1 (7 bases). The length of the CDR3 is 16 residues. Trimming cost V 0 bases and J 4 bases, with 16 bases left between them. Per the germline V gene, CDR1 is SGHRS and CDR2 is YFSETQ.

The J gene is TRBJ1-3, the V gene TRBV7-6, with D hard to call. The V gene lost 4 bases and the J gene lost 0 bases, with 10 bases spanning the gap. CDR1 and CDR2 from the germline V gene are SGHVS and FNYEAQ. This CDR3 is built from 15 residues. CDR3 region: CASSSAVSSGNTIYF. The CDR3 bases are TGTGCCAGCAGCTCCGCCGTCAGCTCTGGAAACACCATATATTTT. Full variable domain (missing parts from reference TRBV7-6 and TRBJ1-3): GAGVSQSPRYKVTKRGQDVALRCDPISGHVSLYWYRQALGQGPEFLTYFNYEAQQDKSGLPNDRFSAERPEGSISTLTIQRTEQRDSAMYRCASSSAVSSGNTIYFGEGSWLTVV.

The CDR3 sequence: CASRSGLAGGLDTQYF. In DNA, the CDR3 is TGTGCCAGCAGATCGGGACTAGCGGGGGGGTTAGATACGCAGTATTTT. The chain carries TRBV27 and TRBJ2-3, with 16 bases identical to TRBD2. The CDR3 is 16 amino acids. The V segment lost 6 bases and the J segment 5 bases; nucleotides outside the gene matches: 5. Per germline, CDR1 MNHEY and CDR2 SMNVEV (reference sequence).

The chain recombines TRBV9 with TRBJ2-1; the match to TRBD1 covers 9 bases. The CDR3 extends over 16 amino acids. From germline, CDR1 is SGDLS and CDR2 YYNGEE. The trim removed 4 bases at V and 7 bases at J, leaving 12 bases unmatched. The CDR3 nucleotides read TGTGCCAGCAGCCGACTACCGGACAGGGGAACGAATGAGCAGTTCTTC. Translating it yields CASSRLPDRGTNEQFF.

The chain links TRBV6-5 to TRBJ1-6; TRBD1 agrees at 7 bases. Germline-derived CDR1 and CDR2 are MNHEY and SVGAGI. The CDR3 runs to 13 residues. Germline trimming cut 7 bases from V and 7 bases from J; bases unmatched to any gene: 4. The CDR3 loop reads CASNGQANSPLHF. The CDR3 bases are TGTGCCAGCAACGGACAGGCCAATTCACCCCTCCACTTT.

The chain is built from TRBV25-1 and TRBJ1-2; TRBD1 matches 10 bases. This CDR3 comprises 16 residues. V was clipped by 5 bases and J by 4 bases; unmatched bases: 10. Germline V gene lookup returns CDR1 MGHDK and CDR2 SYGVNS. DNA of the CDR3: TGTGCCAGCAGTACTAACCAAGGACAGGGGGGCTATGGCTACACCTTC. Its translation: CASSTNQGQGGYGYTF.

The genes are TRBV5-1 and TRBJ2-5; 11 bases agree with TRBD1. The last part of the DNA fits TRBJ2-7 better; the J call may be wrong. Per germline, CDR1 SGHRS and CDR2 YFSETQ. This CDR3 is built from 14 residues. The CDR3: CASSRDRGIYEQYF. CDR3 nucleotides: TGCGCCAGCAGCCGGGACAGGGGGATCTACGAGCAGTACTTC.